These T cell receptor beta chains were read from a single sample in a study of metastatic and nonmetastatic thyroid tumors. TCRdb reprocessed the PCR reads via MiXCR. The repertoire consists of around 34,000 clones, with about 18% occurring once and the leading ten covering roughly 8%. Sequencing was performed on blood. All receptors come from a female donor with papillary thyroid cancer or a benign thyroid nodule (not recorded which). Some clones in this sample may be carry-over from other donors' samples. The CDR3 runs from the conserved cysteine through the conserved F or W. Each record gives: clone size, D gene, V gene, CDR3 length, J gene, CDR3 DNA, CDR3 protein. D genes are given only for firm matches. Size is omitted from some rows. Given values are once, few, many or a class for expanded clones.

clone size: .; D gene: TRBD2; V gene: TRBV7-3; CDR3 length: 16; J gene: TRBJ2-2; CDR3 DNA: TGTGCCAGCAGCTTAAGACTAGCGGGAAATACCGGGGAGCTGTTTTTT; CDR3 protein: CASSLRLAGNTGELFF
clone size: .; D gene: TRBD1; V gene: TRBV6-1; CDR3 length: 14; J gene: TRBJ1-4; CDR3 DNA: TGTGCCAGCAGCGGGACAGGGGTTTGGGAAAAACTGTTTTTT; CDR3 protein: CASSGTGVWEKLFF
clone size: many; D gene: .; V gene: TRBV20-1; CDR3 length: 13; J gene: TRBJ2-7; CDR3 DNA: TGCAGTGCTCTCCAGGGTTCCTCCTACGAGCAGTACTTC; CDR3 protein: CSALQGSSYEQYF
clone size: many; D gene: .; V gene: TRBV15; CDR3 length: 16; J gene: TRBJ1-3; CDR3 DNA: TGTGCCACCAGCAGAGATCCGCAGGGTGGTGGAAACACCATATATTTT; CDR3 protein: CATSRDPQGGGNTIYF
clone size: medium-sized; D gene: .; V gene: TRBV7-2; CDR3 length: 18; J gene: TRBJ2-7; CDR3 DNA: TGTGCCAGCAGCTTAAAGGGTCAAGGGGTAGCGCCTTTCTACGAGCAGTACTTC; CDR3 protein: CASSLKGQGVAPFYEQYF
clone size: many; D gene: .; V gene: TRBV10-1; CDR3 length: 14; J gene: TRBJ2-3; CDR3 DNA: TGCGCCAGCAGTGAGGAGGGAGTTAGAGATACGCGGTATTTT; CDR3 protein: CASSEEGVRDTRYF
clone size: few; D gene: TRBD2; V gene: TRBV2; CDR3 length: 13; J gene: TRBJ2-1; CDR3 DNA: TGTGCCAGCAGGATAGCGGGGAGCAATGAGCAGTTCTTC; CDR3 protein: CASRIAGSNEQFF
clone size: .; D gene: .; V gene: TRBV11-2; CDR3 length: 16; J gene: TRBJ2-3; CDR3 DNA: TGTGCCAGCAGCTTAGGCCGGGCCTCACTAGCTGGTATGCAGTATTTT; CDR3 protein: CASSLGRASLAGMQYF
clone size: .; D gene: TRBD1; V gene: TRBV5-1; CDR3 length: 13; J gene: TRBJ1-2; CDR3 DNA: TGCGCCAGCAGCTTACAGGGGAACTATGGCTACACCTTC; CDR3 protein: CASSLQGNYGYTF
clone size: few; D gene: TRBD2; V gene: TRBV6-5; CDR3 length: 11; J gene: TRBJ2-7; CDR3 DNA: TGTGCCAGCAGTTACGGCGGGAGGCAGTACTTC; CDR3 protein: CASSYGGRQYF
clone size: .; D gene: TRBD2; V gene: TRBV19; CDR3 length: 17; J gene: TRBJ2-1; CDR3 DNA: TGTGCCAGTAGTATAGTACGGGAGGGGACTAGCTACAATGAGCAGTTCTTC; CDR3 protein: CASSIVREGTSYNEQFF
clone size: few; D gene: .; V gene: TRBV24-1; CDR3 length: 13; J gene: TRBJ2-3; CDR3 DNA: TGTGCCACCAGTGAACAACTAGCAGATACGCAGTATTTT; CDR3 protein: CATSEQLADTQYF
clone size: many; D gene: .; V gene: TRBV3-1; CDR3 length: 18; J gene: TRBJ2-3; CDR3 DNA: TGTGCCAGCAGCCCAAGGGGGCCGTGGGGGGCCCACACAGATACGCAGTATTTT; CDR3 protein: CASSPRGPWGAHTDTQYF
clone size: medium-sized; D gene: TRBD1; V gene: TRBV27; CDR3 length: 13; J gene: TRBJ1-6; CDR3 DNA: TGTGCCAGCAGTTTTACAGGGGCCTCACCCCTCCACTTT; CDR3 protein: CASSFTGASPLHF
clone size: many; D gene: TRBD2; V gene: TRBV2; CDR3 length: 13; J gene: TRBJ2-1; CDR3 DNA: TGTGCCAGTGGGCGGGAGTTTCGCAATGAGCAGTTCTTC; CDR3 protein: CASGREFRNEQFF
clone size: many; D gene: TRBD2; V gene: TRBV28; CDR3 length: 17; J gene: TRBJ2-7; CDR3 DNA: TGTGCCAGCAGACCCCCGACTAACAGCGGGAGGTCTTTTGTGCAGTACTTC; CDR3 protein: CASRPPTNSGRSFVQYF
clone size: many; D gene: TRBD2; V gene: TRBV28; CDR3 length: 15; J gene: TRBJ2-2; CDR3 DNA: TGTGCCAGCAGTCTCCAGCGGGAGATGACCGGGGAGCTGTTTTTT; CDR3 protein: CASSLQREMTGELFF
clone size: .; D gene: .; V gene: TRBV12-3/TRBV12-4; CDR3 length: 12; J gene: TRBJ1-2; CDR3 DNA: TGTGCCAGCAGTTATACAGGTGCCGGCTACACCTTC; CDR3 protein: CASSYTGAGYTF
clone size: few; D gene: .; V gene: TRBV28; CDR3 length: 11; J gene: TRBJ2-6; CDR3 DNA: TGTGCCAGCAGTTTTATGGGACATCTGACTTTC; CDR3 protein: CASSFMGHLTF
clone size: once; D gene: TRBD1; V gene: TRBV2; CDR3 length: 16; J gene: TRBJ2-7; CDR3 DNA: TGTGCCAGCAGTGAAGCACAGGGACAGGGCCGTGGCGAGCAGTACTTC; CDR3 protein: CASSEAQGQGRGEQYF
clone size: many; D gene: TRBD1; V gene: TRBV2; CDR3 length: 16; J gene: TRBJ2-7; CDR3 DNA: TGTGCCAGCAGCCCTTTCGGGACAGGGGGCTCCTACGAGCAGTACTTC; CDR3 protein: CASSPFGTGGSYEQYF
clone size: many; D gene: TRBD2; V gene: TRBV18; CDR3 length: 16; J gene: TRBJ2-5; CDR3 DNA: TGTGCCAGCTCACCACTAGCGGGAGGGCTCCAAGAGACCCAGTACTTC; CDR3 protein: CASSPLAGGLQETQYF
clone size: many; D gene: .; V gene: TRBV6-4; CDR3 length: 13; J gene: TRBJ2-1; CDR3 DNA: TGTGCCAGCAGTGCCCGGTCGAACAATGAGCAGTTCTTC; CDR3 protein: CASSARSNNEQFF
clone size: .; D gene: .; V gene: TRBV6-1; CDR3 length: 16; J gene: TRBJ1-2; CDR3 DNA: TGTGCCAGCAGTGAAACCCAACACATTAATAACTATGGCTACACCTTC; CDR3 protein: CASSETQHINNYGYTF
clone size: few; D gene: .; V gene: TRBV2; CDR3 length: 12; J gene: TRBJ1-1; CDR3 DNA: TGTGCCAGCGAGCTTCGTCGGCTTGAAGCTTTCTTT; CDR3 protein: CASELRRLEAFF
clone size: .; D gene: TRBD2; V gene: TRBV6-1; CDR3 length: 16; J gene: TRBJ2-3; CDR3 DNA: TGTGCCAGCAGTGTACTTTCTAGCGGTGGAACAGATACGCAGTATTTT; CDR3 protein: CASSVLSSGGTDTQYF
clone size: .; D gene: TRBD2; V gene: TRBV9; CDR3 length: 15; J gene: TRBJ2-7; CDR3 DNA: TGTGCCAGCAGCGTCACGGGAGGGCCGTTCTACGAGCAGTACTTC; CDR3 protein: CASSVTGGPFYEQYF
clone size: many; D gene: .; V gene: TRBV6-5; CDR3 length: 16; J gene: TRBJ1-1; CDR3 DNA: TGTGCCAGCAGTTACTCTCAGCCTAATATGAACACTGAAGCTTTCTTT; CDR3 protein: CASSYSQPNMNTEAFF
clone size: .; D gene: .; V gene: TRBV5-1; CDR3 length: 15; J gene: TRBJ1-2; CDR3 DNA: TGCGCCAGCAGCCCGACGGACAGTTTTTCCTATGGCTACACCTTC; CDR3 protein: CASSPTDSFSYGYTF
clone size: many; D gene: TRBD2; V gene: TRBV19; CDR3 length: 17; J gene: TRBJ2-5; CDR3 DNA: TGTGCCAGTAGTAAAGGGACTAGCGGCTACGGTCGGGAGACCCAGTACTTC; CDR3 protein: CASSKGTSGYGRETQYF
clone size: medium-sized; D gene: .; V gene: TRBV5-1; CDR3 length: 17; J gene: TRBJ1-6; CDR3 DNA: TGCGCCAGCAGCGCAGACATCGGGTTAGGTTATAATTCACCCCTCCACTTT; CDR3 protein: CASSADIGLGYNSPLHF
clone size: .; D gene: TRBD1; V gene: TRBV5-1; CDR3 length: 15; J gene: TRBJ2-7; CDR3 DNA: TGCGCCAGCATTCTCGGTGACAGGGTGGAGTCCGAGCAGTACTTC; CDR3 protein: CASILGDRVESEQYF
clone size: .; D gene: TRBD2; V gene: TRBV11-1; CDR3 length: 17; J gene: TRBJ2-6; CDR3 DNA: TGTGCCAGCAGTTCGGGCGGGAGGTCTGATGGGGCCAACGTCCTGACTTTC; CDR3 protein: CASSSGGRSDGANVLTF
clone size: many; D gene: TRBD1; V gene: TRBV7-2; CDR3 length: 15; J gene: TRBJ2-3; CDR3 DNA: TGTGCCAGCAGCTACAGGGGGAGTAGCACAGATACGCAGTATTTT; CDR3 protein: CASSYRGSSTDTQYF
clone size: few; D gene: TRBD2; V gene: TRBV10-2; CDR3 length: 17; J gene: TRBJ2-1; CDR3 DNA: TGCGCCAGCAGTGAAGTTTTTGCAGCGGGAGCTCGCAATGAGCAGTTCTTC; CDR3 protein: CASSEVFAAGARNEQFF
clone size: few; D gene: .; V gene: TRBV13; CDR3 length: 13; J gene: TRBJ2-2; CDR3 DNA: TGTGCCAGCAGCCCACTAGAGACCGGGGAGCTGTTTTTT; CDR3 protein: CASSPLETGELFF
clone size: many; D gene: .; V gene: TRBV18; CDR3 length: 13; J gene: TRBJ2-2; CDR3 DNA: TGTGCCAGCTCGGAAGGGAACACCGGGGAGCTGTTTTTT; CDR3 protein: CASSEGNTGELFF
clone size: .; D gene: TRBD1; V gene: TRBV28; CDR3 length: 13; J gene: TRBJ1-2; CDR3 DNA: TGTGCCAGCACCTTACAGGGGACCTATGGCTACACCTTC; CDR3 protein: CASTLQGTYGYTF
clone size: many; D gene: .; V gene: TRBV28; CDR3 length: 14; J gene: TRBJ1-2; CDR3 DNA: TGTGCCAGCAGTTCCCCACGGGGGGCCTATGGCTACACCTTC; CDR3 protein: CASSSPRGAYGYTF
clone size: .; D gene: TRBD2; V gene: TRBV11-2; CDR3 length: 12; J gene: TRBJ2-7; CDR3 DNA: TGTGCATCGGGACTAGCGGGCTACGAGCAGTACTTC; CDR3 protein: CASGLAGYEQYF
clone size: medium-sized; D gene: .; V gene: TRBV6-4; CDR3 length: 14; J gene: TRBJ2-5; CDR3 DNA: TGTGCCAGCAGTGACGCCGGTCGGGAAGAGACCCAGTACTTC; CDR3 protein: CASSDAGREETQYF
clone size: many; D gene: .; V gene: TRBV27; CDR3 length: 15; J gene: TRBJ1-6; CDR3 DNA: TGTGCCAGCAGCTTGGGGCCAGCATTTAATTCACCCCTCCACTTT; CDR3 protein: CASSLGPAFNSPLHF
clone size: many; D gene: .; V gene: TRBV2; CDR3 length: 12; J gene: TRBJ2-2; CDR3 DNA: TGTGCCAGCAGGATTAGTACCGGGGAGCTGTTTTTT; CDR3 protein: CASRISTGELFF
clone size: many; D gene: .; V gene: TRBV28; CDR3 length: 15; J gene: TRBJ1-5; CDR3 DNA: TGTGCCAGCAGTTCTGGACACATTAGCAATCAGCCCCAGCATTTT; CDR3 protein: CASSSGHISNQPQHF
clone size: many; D gene: TRBD2; V gene: TRBV7-8; CDR3 length: 17; J gene: TRBJ2-7; CDR3 DNA: TGTGCCAGCAGCCTCCAGATAGCGGGGGGTCACTCCTACGAGCAGTACTTC; CDR3 protein: CASSLQIAGGHSYEQYF